This T cell receptor (beta chain) was profiled in a study of T-cell memory formation after mild COVID-19. A remark on this clonotype: The antigen is undetermined.

General study results and limits: Detection of some responders pre-infection suggested pre-existing cross-reactive memory T cells participated. Clones shrinking between day 15 and 85 showed a balanced CD4/CD8 split, and those that grew later tilted toward CD4+. Of the contracting clones, CD4+ ones lay mainly in CM and EM, and CD8+ ones in EMRA.

Barcoded TCR alpha and TCR beta cDNA libraries with UMIs came from 5'RACE using constant-segment primers. TCRdb fed the 5' RACE reads into MiXCR, producing one record per CDR3 protein. The sample has about 270,000 distinct CDR3 sequences; 16% are singletons. CDR3 length: 14 amino acids. CDR1 and CDR2 from the germline V gene are SEHNR and FQNEAQ (reference sequence). Trimming stripped 5 bases from V and 5 bases from J, with 15 bases between. The sequence was collected from a man in his late teens or twenties who had mild COVID-19 (a few samples of this study predate the infection). Cell type and time point are not known. The rearrangement joins TRBV7-9 to TRBJ2-5; perhaps D is TRBD1 or TRBD2 (5 bases each). The specimen sequenced was PBMCs or a T cell subset sorted from them (not recorded which). CDR3 coding DNA: TGTGCCAGCAGCCCCCTCGGGGACGGGGAGACCCAGTACTTC. It codes for CASSPLGDGETQYF.